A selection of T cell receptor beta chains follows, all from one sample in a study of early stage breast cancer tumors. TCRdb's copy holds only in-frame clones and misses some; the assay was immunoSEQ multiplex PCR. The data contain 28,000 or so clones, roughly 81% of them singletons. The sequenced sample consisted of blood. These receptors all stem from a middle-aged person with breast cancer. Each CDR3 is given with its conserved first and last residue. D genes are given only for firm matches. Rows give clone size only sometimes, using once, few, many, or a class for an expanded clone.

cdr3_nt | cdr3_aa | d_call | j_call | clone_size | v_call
TGTGCCAGCAGTTCCATCGACAGGTCCTATGGCTACACCTTC | CASSSIDRSYGYTF | . | TRBJ1-2 | few | TRBV28
TGTGCCAGCAGCGGGATGACAGGGTGGGTGGCTTTCTTT | CASSGMTGWVAFF | TRBD1 | TRBJ1-1 | . | TRBV27
TGTGCCATCATGACTACAGATACGCAGTATTTT | CAIMTTDTQYF | . | TRBJ2-3 | . | TRBV10-3
TGTGCCATCAGTGGCACTAGCGGGAGTACCGCCAACACTGAGCAGTTCTTC | CAISGTSGSTANTEQFF | TRBD2 | TRBJ2-1 | . | TRBV10-3
TGTGCCAGCAGCTTGATAGCAGTTTCCTCAGGGGGAACCACTGAAGCTTTCTTT | CASSLIAVSSGGTTEAFF | TRBD1 | TRBJ1-1 | . | TRBV7-2
TGTGCCAGCAGTCGTGGACAGACTGCAGATACGCAGTATTTT | CASSRGQTADTQYF | . | TRBJ2-3 | . | TRBV6-1
TGTGCCATCAGTCCAACACTTCCCCTTGGACATCAAGGAGAGACCCAGTACTTC | CAISPTLPLGHQGETQYF | . | TRBJ2-5 | few | TRBV10-3
TGTGCCAGCAGCGTTTACCCCGGGGGTTACGAGCAGTACTTC | CASSVYPGGYEQYF | . | TRBJ2-7 | . | TRBV9
TGTGCCAGCAGTTACTCGGCCCGGGGAGACGGCTACACCTTC | CASSYSARGDGYTF | . | TRBJ1-2 | once | TRBV6-5
TGCGCCAGCAGTCAAATAGGGGGCGAAGGGCCACTCTGCACAGATACGCAGTATTTT | CASSQIGGEGPLCTDTQYF | TRBD1 | TRBJ2-3 | . | TRBV23-1
TGTGCCAGCCTCTCTTCCTCCTACGAGCAGTACTTC | CASLSSSYEQYF | . | TRBJ2-7 | few | TRBV27
TGTGCCAGCAGCGCAAGCAACACCGGGGAGCTGTTTTTT | CASSASNTGELFF | . | TRBJ2-2 | . | TRBV9
TGTGCCTGGAGTAGCTCTGGAAACACCATATATTTT | CAWSSSGNTIYF | . | TRBJ1-3 | . | TRBV30
TGTGCCAGCAGCTTCCAACAGGGGACTGAAGCTTTCTTT | CASSFQQGTEAFF | TRBD1 | TRBJ1-1 | . | TRBV11-3
TGTGCCAGCAGCTTAGAAGTCCCGGATCTGGACTTC | CASSLEVPDLDF | . | TRBJ2-7 | . | TRBV7-9
TGTGCCAGCAGCCTGAGGGGGACCAACACCGGGGAGCTGTTTTTT | CASSLRGTNTGELFF | . | TRBJ2-2 | . | TRBV7-6
TGTGCCAGCAGCTTAGCAGGGGGCGAAGGAAACACCATATATTTT | CASSLAGGEGNTIYF | TRBD1 | TRBJ1-3 | . | TRBV7-2
TGTGCCAGCAGCCCAGATAGCGGGAGAGGGTTCAATGAGCAGTTCTTC | CASSPDSGRGFNEQFF | TRBD2 | TRBJ2-1 | . | TRBV7-3
TGTGCCAGCAGTTTTAGGGGAGGGCCCAGGTACGAGCAGTACTTC | CASSFRGGPRYEQYF | TRBD2 | TRBJ2-7 | . | TRBV28
TGTGCCAGCAGCTACGGACCCAACTACGAGCAGTACTTC | CASSYGPNYEQYF | . | TRBJ2-7 | . | TRBV7-8
TGTGCCAGCAGCTTAGGAACTTCGTGGCCAAGAAGGGGGACCCAGTACTTC | CASSLGTSWPRRGTQYF | . | TRBJ2-5 | . | TRBV7-2
TGTGCCAGCAGTGAAGAGGGGTCAGGGGGGTACGAGCAGTACTTC | CASSEEGSGGYEQYF | . | TRBJ2-7 | few | TRBV6-1